The T cell receptor (beta chain) under discussion was sequenced for a study of OX40 agonist ivuxolimab in advanced cancers. In the study overall: Every 2 weeks, ivuxolimab was infused into the patients intravenously at between 0.01 and 10 mg/kg. Averaging 60 years in age, with a range of 23 to 79, the cohort was about 86% male.

Findings of the study overall: Some nonresponders also had low normalized T-cell clonal expansion. Partial responders treated at 0.1-3.0 mg/kg exhibited clonal expansion among the lowest measured.

The repertoire was sequenced with immunoSEQ multiplex PCR; TCRdb's copy has only in-frame clones and lacks some. The data hold roughly 65,000 clones, with 88% observed a single time. For this clone: The antigen remains unidentified.

The source material was CD4+ or CD8+ T cells sorted from blood, sampled in a trial of the OX40 agonist ivuxolimab. The clonotype was recovered from an adult with an advanced solid tumor such as melanoma, head and neck, liver or kidney cancer.

CDR3: CASSPRGRTDTQYF. The CDR3 DNA is TGTGCCAGTAGTCCCCGGGGTCGCACAGATACGCAGTATTTT. The gene calls are TRBV19 and TRBJ2-3; weak D call: TRBD2 (5 bases). Between the trimmed V and J ends, which lost 5 bases and 1 base, there was a span of 10 bases. Germline V lookup: CDR1 LNHDA, CDR2 SQIVND (reference sequence). This CDR3 is 14 amino acids long. Drawing the rest from reference TRBV19 and TRBJ2-3, the complete variable domain is DGGITQSPKYLFRKEGQNVTLSCEQNLNHDAMYWYRQDPGQGLRLIYYSQIVNDFQKGDIAEGYSVSREKKESFPLTVTSAQKNPTAFYLCASSPRGRTDTQYFGPGTRLTVL.